What follows is one T cell receptor beta chain and its context. The V end lost 0 bases, the J end lost 5 bases, and 13 bases lay between the germline ends. Germline CDR1 and CDR2: MGHRA and YSYEKL. The CDR3 is 15 residues long. These data belong to a study of blood T cell repertoires in COVID-19. About the study: In each case, the material was cDNA or gDNA derived from T cells, B-cell-depleted T cells, or PBMCs.

Authors' methods: Amplification of reference gene primers provided the estimated nucleated cell counts. Assay used: immunoSEQ multiplex PCR; TCRdb lists only in-frame clones, some missing. The V and J calls and clone size come from that table; D and trimming were worked out from the DNA. The sample yields roughly 250,000 clones, 90% seen once. The rearrangement links TRBV4-1 to TRBJ1-1, with D hard to call. The sequenced material came from peripheral blood. The sequence came from a woman between 35 and 50 years old with acute or convalescent COVID-19. CDR3 sequence reads: CASSQDPAGRTEAFF. The CDR3 coding sequence is TGCGCCAGCAGCCAAGATCCGGCAGGTAGGACTGAAGCTTTCTTT.